The source of this T cell receptor (beta chain) is a study of neurological immune-mediated disorders. Points from the study as a whole: Expanded clones shared no identical CDR3 amino acid sequences across subjects, which suggested private TCR-beta repertoires in all groups.

The authors obtained over 200 million TCR-beta sequences from 15-18 subjects per sequencing run. One entry per CDR3 protein results from TCRdb running MiXCR on the 5' RACE reads. This table holds tens of thousands of distinct CDR3 sequences, approximately 5.4% found once. V was clipped by 5 bases and J by 7 bases, with 11 bases between them. This CDR3 contains 12 residues. Germline CDR1 and CDR2: MNHEY and SVGAGI. This clonotype appeared many times. Its target is unknown. The sample consisted of CD4+ T cells from blood. The V call is TRBV6-5, the J call TRBJ1-2; D unresolved. The source is a woman aged 50 to 60 in good health. CDR3 amino acids: CASSPREGGYTF. CDR3 DNA: TGTGCCAGCAGTCCCCGGGAGGGTGGCTACACCTTC.